The subject of this entry is one TCR beta chain. The data belong to a study of blood T cell repertoires in COVID-19. Per the study methods: Quantification of nucleated cells was approximated via reference gene primer amplification. The data were produced by immunoSEQ multiplex PCR, yet TCRdb's version contains in-frame clones alone and is incomplete. V and J calls and clone size follow that table, whereas D and trimming were derived from the DNA. The data show 250,000 or so clones, about four fifths seen once. The CDR3 spans 16 residues. CDR1 and CDR2 from the germline V gene are WNHNN and SYGVQD (reference sequence). V shed 4 bases, J shed 3 bases, and the junction held 8 bases outside the gene matches.

This rearrangement joins TRBV10-1 to TRBJ1-4; 7 bases line up with TRBD1. This clonotype originated in a man at least 80 years old with acute or convalescent COVID-19. The sequenced sample consisted of peripheral blood. The CDR3 DNA reads TGCGCCAGCAGTGGGGGAACCGGGACAGCTAATGAAAAACTGTTTTTT. Amino acid sequence: CASSGGTGTANEKLFF.